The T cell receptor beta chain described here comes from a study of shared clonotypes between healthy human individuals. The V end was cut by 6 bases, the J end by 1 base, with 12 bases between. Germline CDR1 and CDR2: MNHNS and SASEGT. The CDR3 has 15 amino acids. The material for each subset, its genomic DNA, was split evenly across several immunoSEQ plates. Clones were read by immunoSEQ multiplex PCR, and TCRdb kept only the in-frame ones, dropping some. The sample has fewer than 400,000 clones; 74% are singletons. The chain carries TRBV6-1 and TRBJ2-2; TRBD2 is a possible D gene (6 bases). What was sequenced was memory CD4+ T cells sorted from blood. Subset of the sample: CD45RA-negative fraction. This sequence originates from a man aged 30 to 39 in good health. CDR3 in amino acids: CASRGGLLNTGELFF. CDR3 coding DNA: TGTGCCAGCAGGGGAGGTCTTTTGAACACCGGGGAGCTGTTTTTT.